The 21 T cell receptor beta chains listed next were all sequenced from one sample in a study of T-cell reconstitution after alpha-beta-depleted transplantation in children. During its preparation, the TCRbeta library received unique molecular identifiers. TCRdb re-called the PCR reads with MiXCR, one entry per CDR3 protein. The sample records 400,000 to 450,000 distinct CDR3 sequences, 43% being singletons. The starting material was PBMCs, obtained before TCRalphabeta/CD19-depleted stem cell transplant. These receptors all come from a girl aged 2 to 9 with aplastic anemia, due to receive a stem cell transplant.

This clonotype was seen ten or more times. The gene calls are TRBV19 and TRBJ2-4; D uncertain. The germline V gene has CDR1 LNHDA and CDR2 SQIVND (reference sequence). V dropped 6 bases and J dropped 7 bases, with 13 bases sitting between them. The CDR3 covers 13 residues. The CDR3, as DNA: TGTGCCAGTAGCGTCGGCAAGCTTAACATTCAGTACTTC. Translating it yields CASSVGKLNIQYF.

The chain combines TRBV5-5 with TRBJ2-7; tentative D call: TRBD2 (5 bases). V gave up 0 bases and J gave up 5 bases, with 12 bases separating them. The CDR3 is 14 amino acids. From germline, CDR1 is SGHKS and CDR2 YYEKEE (reference sequence). The CDR3 region has the DNA TGTGCCAGCAGCTTGGAACTAGTAATCGACGAGCAGTACTTC. Encoded protein: CASSLELVIDEQYF.

This clonotype showed up just a few times. This chain links TRBV20-1 with TRBJ2-3, with D tentatively TRBD1 (5 bases). With 5 bases removed from V and 2 bases from J, the gap between germline ends came to 11 bases. The V gene's germline CDR1 is DFQATT and CDR2 SNEGSKA (reference sequence). The CDR3 is 13 amino acids. This CDR3 is CSAGARPTDTQYF. CDR3 DNA sequence: TGCAGTGCTGGGGCAAGGCCCACAGATACGCAGTATTTT.

The rearrangement links TRBV20-1 to TRBJ2-7, with 9 bases aligning to TRBD2. The CDR3 length is 17 residues. J gave up 3 bases and V 0 bases, and 12 bases lay outside the gene matches. Germline-derived CDR1 and CDR2 are DFQATT and SNEGSKA (reference sequence). The CDR3 here is CSARDLPGLALFYEQYF. CDR3 sequence (DNA): TGCAGTGCTAGAGATCTCCCCGGACTAGCGCTTTTCTACGAGCAGTACTTC.

This clonotype was found a few times. The rearrangement uses TRBV29-1 and TRBJ2-5; 9 positions agree with TRBD2. The CDR3 length is 14 residues. Per the germline V gene, CDR1 is SQVTM and CDR2 is ANQGSEA. J gave up 1 base and V 6 bases, and 6 bases lay outside the gene matches. The CDR3 here is CSVKAGGPQETQYF. The DNA of the CDR3 is TGCAGCGTAAAAGCGGGAGGCCCCCAAGAGACCCAGTACTTC.

By frequency in the sample, this clonotype is medium-sized. This chain joins TRBV7-9 and TRBJ2-1; D is ambiguous. The CDR3 consists of 13 residues. CDR1 is SEHNR, CDR2 FQNEAQ, per germline (reference sequence). V lost 4 bases and J lost 8, with 12 bases in between. The chain's CDR3 is CASSSALRDEQFF. The CDR3, as DNA: TGTGCCAGCAGCTCGGCCCTCCGGGATGAGCAGTTCTTC. Full variable domain (rest looked up from reference TRBV7-9 and TRBJ2-1): DTGVSQNPRHKITKRGQNVTFRCDPISEHNRLYWYRQTLGQGPEFLTYFQNEAQLEKSRLLSDRFSAERPKGSFSTLEIQRTEQGDSAMYLCASSSALRDEQFFGPGTRLTVL.

This clonotype turned up a few times. A read error may account for a junction end that differs from germline. J is TRBJ1-1 and V is TRBV7-6; no clear D gene. CDR3 length: 12 residues. CDR1 and CDR2 (germline): SGHVS, FNYEAQ. DNA for the CDR3: TGTGCCAGCAGCTCGCCCAACACTGAAGTTTTCTTT. It encodes CASSSPNTEVFF. Based on the CDR3 plus reference TRBV7-6 and TRBJ1-1, the full variable domain is GAGVSQSPRYKVTKRGQDVALRCDPISGHVSLYWYRQALGQGPEFLTYFNYEAQQDKSGLPNDRFSAERPEGSISTLTIQRTEQRDSAMYRCASSSPNTEVFFGQGTRLTVV.

This clonotype came up a few times. This chain joins TRBV5-6 and TRBJ1-5, with 8 nucleotides matching TRBD1. The V gene's germline CDR1 is SGHDT and CDR2 YYEEEE. This CDR3 is 13 amino acids long. Trimming took 4 bases from V and 5 from J; bases not matched to a gene: 2. The CDR3 loop reads CASSMTGDQPQHF. The CDR3 nucleotides are TGTGCCAGCAGCATGACAGGGGATCAGCCCCAGCATTTT. The full variable domain, in which reference TRBV5-6 and TRBJ1-5 provide the parts outside the CDR3, is DAGVTQSPTHLIKTRGQQVTLRCSPKSGHDTVSWYQQALGQGPQFIFQYYEEEERQRGNFPDRFSGHQFPNYSSELNVNALLLGDSALYLCASSMTGDQPQHFGDGTRLSIL.

A few counts support this clonotype. The genes are TRBV14 and TRBJ2-4, with D maybe TRBD2 (5 bases). The V end was cut by 0 bases, the J end by 15 bases, with 21 bases between. The CDR3 totals 15 residues. CDR1 and CDR2 from the germline V gene are SGHDN and FVKESK. The CDR3 reads CASSQEESGTKIGYF. CDR3 sequence (DNA): TGTGCCAGCAGCCAAGAGGAGTCGGGAACCAAAATAGGGTACTTC.

This clonotype was found many times. This chain joins TRBV5-1 and TRBJ1-2; TRBD1 might be the D (5 bases). Trimming cost V 6 bases and J 6 bases, with 15 bases left between them. CDR1 SGHRS and CDR2 YFSETQ come from the germline V gene. The CDR3 is made up of 13 amino acids. The CDR3 DNA follows: TGCGCCAGCACCCTAAGGGGCTTCGATGGCTACACCTTC. It codes for CASTLRGFDGYTF.

In its sample, this clonotype was seen many times. The chain links TRBV7-9 to TRBJ2-7; TRBD2 is a possible D gene (5 bases). The CDR3 has 12 amino acids. The germline V gene has CDR1 SEHNR and CDR2 FQNEAQ (reference sequence). The V end was cut by 4 bases, the J end by 11 bases, with 15 bases between. In DNA form, the CDR3 reads TGTGCCAGCAGCTCCGGAGGCCTTAGAAAGTACTTC. It is translated as CASSSGGLRKYF.

The genes are TRBV5-1 and TRBJ2-2; either TRBD1 or TRBD2 may supply D (5 bases each). With 3 bases removed from V and 7 bases from J, the gap between germline ends came to 7 bases. The CDR3 spans 12 residues. The germline CDR1 and CDR2 sequences are SGHRS and YFSETQ. The CDR3 reads CASSWDVGELFF. CDR3 nucleotides: TGCGCCAGCAGCTGGGACGTCGGGGAGCTGTTTTTT. Combining the CDR3 with reference TRBV5-1 and TRBJ2-2 gives the whole variable domain KAGVTQTPRYLIKTRGQQVTLSCSPISGHRSVSWYQQTPGQGLQFLFEYFSETQRNKGNFPGRFSGRQFSNSRSEMNVSTLELGDSALYLCASSWDVGELFFGEGSRLTVL.

This rearrangement joins TRBV20-1 to TRBJ1-5, with D hard to call. With 0 bases removed from V and 4 bases from J, the gap between germline ends came to 16 bases. Per germline, CDR1 DFQATT and CDR2 SNEGSKA (reference sequence). The CDR3 contains 16 residues. The CDR3 loop reads CSARDPLVSRNQPQHF. Here the CDR3 DNA reads TGCAGTGCTAGAGATCCACTGGTCAGCCGAAATCAGCCCCAGCATTTT.

The rearrangement uses TRBV3-1 and TRBJ2-1; D call uncertain. Trimming removed 2 bases from V and 3 bases from J, with 2 bases in between. The CDR3 runs 12 residues. Germline V gene sequence: CDR1 LGHDT, CDR2 YNNKEL (reference sequence). The CDR3 loop is CASSQFYNEQFF. CDR3 nucleotides: TGTGCCAGCAGCCAATTCTACAATGAGCAGTTCTTC.

At least ten counts were recorded for this clonotype. The gene calls are TRBV5-1 and TRBJ1-5; D uncertain. Trimming cost V 1 base and J 5 bases, with 7 bases left between them. The CDR3 totals 13 residues. Germline loops: CDR1 SGHRS, CDR2 YFSETQ. The DNA for the CDR3 is TGCGCCAGCAGCTTGAGTGGAGATCAGCCCCAGCATTTT. It yields the protein CASSLSGDQPQHF.

This clonotype was recorded many times. V gene TRBV6-2 or TRBV6-3 combines with J gene TRBJ1-5; maybe TRBD1 (6 bases). The ends were cut back, 6 bases at V and 5 bases at J, with 20 bases in the middle. CDR3 length equals 16 residues. Germline loops: CDR1 MNHEY, CDR2 SVGEGT. CDR3 sequence: CASSDGGKGGYQPQHF. Written as DNA, the CDR3 is TGTGCCAGCAGCGACGGGGGGAAAGGGGGTTATCAGCCCCAGCATTTT.

The CDR3 nucleotides are TGCAGTGCTAGACATCAAGAGACCCAGTACTTC. Translated: CSARHQETQYF. The chain uses TRBV20-1 and TRBJ2-5; no clear D gene. CDR3 length equals 11 residues. V lost 2 bases and J lost 2, with 3 bases in between. The germline V gene has CDR1 DFQATT and CDR2 SNEGSKA (reference sequence).

CDR3 coding DNA: TGTGCCAGCAGCATCGGGACGCCTCAGAGCGAGCAGTACTTC. Encoded protein: CASSIGTPQSEQYF. The rearrangement uses TRBV21-1 and TRBJ2-7; the table's D call, TRBD1, has no DNA check behind it. TRBV21-1 is tagged as a pseudogene. This CDR3 is 14 amino acids long.

This sequence joins TRBV28 and TRBJ1-5; TRBD1 matches at 12 bases. The germline V gene has CDR1 MDHEN and CDR2 SYDVKM. Trimming took 3 bases from V and 6 from J; bases not matched to a gene: 12. CDR3 length: 18 residues. The CDR3 reads CASSFSGTGGVSIQPQHF. DNA for the CDR3: TGTGCCAGCAGTTTCTCCGGGACAGGGGGCGTTTCGATTCAGCCCCAGCATTTT.

This chain links TRBV6-5 with TRBJ1-1, with 7 bases fitting TRBD1. Germline CDR1 reads MNHEY; CDR2 reads SVGAGI. The CDR3 loop spans 16 amino acids. The V and J ends lost 4 bases and 7 bases, in that order; junction bases with no gene match: 15. The chain's CDR3 is CASSSQTGRTGDEAFF. In DNA, the CDR3 is TGTGCCAGCAGTTCACAGACAGGGCGGACCGGAGATGAAGCTTTCTTT.

The V gene is TRBV20-1, the J gene TRBJ2-7, with TRBD1 identical over 10 bases. Germline CDR1 DFQATT, CDR2 SNEGSKA (reference sequence). The CDR3 extends over 14 amino acids. Trimming cost V 0 bases and J 5 bases; bases outside gene matches: 4. This chain's CDR3 is CSAREDRGLNEQYF. In DNA, the CDR3 is TGCAGTGCTAGAGAAGACAGGGGGCTCAACGAGCAGTACTTC.